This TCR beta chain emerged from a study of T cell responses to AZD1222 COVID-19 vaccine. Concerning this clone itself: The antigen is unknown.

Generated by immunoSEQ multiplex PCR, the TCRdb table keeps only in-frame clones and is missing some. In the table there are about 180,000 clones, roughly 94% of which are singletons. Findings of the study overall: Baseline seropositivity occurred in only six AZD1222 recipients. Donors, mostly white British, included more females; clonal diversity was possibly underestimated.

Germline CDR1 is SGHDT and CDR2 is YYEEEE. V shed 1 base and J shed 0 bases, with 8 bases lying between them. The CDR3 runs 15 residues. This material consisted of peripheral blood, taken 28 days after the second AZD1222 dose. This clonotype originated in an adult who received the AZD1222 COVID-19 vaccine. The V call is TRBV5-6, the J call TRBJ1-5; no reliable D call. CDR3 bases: TGTGCCAGCAGCTTGAACAGCTTTAGCAATCAGCCCCAGCATTTT. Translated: CASSLNSFSNQPQHF. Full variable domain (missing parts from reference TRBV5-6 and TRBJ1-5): DAGVTQSPTHLIKTRGQQVTLRCSPKSGHDTVSWYQQALGQGPQFIFQYYEEEERQRGNFPDRFSGHQFPNYSSELNVNALLLGDSALYLCASSLNSFSNQPQHFGDGTRLSIL.